Listed below are T cell receptor beta chains from one sample, sequenced in a study of T cell changes during pregnancy in multiple sclerosis. TCRdb keeps only in-frame clones here, not all; method: immunoSEQ multiplex PCR. The table has about 30,000 clones, approximately 94% seen once; the top ten hold approximately 0.41%. The sequenced sample was CD4+ T cells from peripheral blood mononuclear cells, obtained after pregnancy. The receptors come from a female donor with multiple sclerosis, enrolled in a pregnancy study. The CDR3 runs from the conserved cysteine through the conserved F or W. D genes are given only for firm matches. Some rows have no size entry. The others give once, few or many, or a class for an expanded clone.

d_call	clone_size	v_call	j_call	cdr3_nt	cdr3_aa
NA	NA	TRBV9	TRBJ2-3	TGTGCCAGCAGCGAAGGACACAGGACATTTACAGATACGCAGTATTTT	CASSEGHRTFTDTQYF
NA	few	TRBV28	TRBJ1-2	TGTGCCAGCAGTTCGGGTTTTCAGATTAACTATGGCTACACCTTC	CASSSGFQINYGYTF
TRBD2	NA	TRBV11-3	TRBJ2-1	TGTGCCAGCAGCCTCAACGGCGGGGGAAACAATGAGCAGTTCTTC	CASSLNGGGNNEQFF
NA	NA	TRBV10-3	TRBJ2-3	TGTGCCATCAGTGTTAGTAGCTCCACAGATACGCAGTATTTT	CAISVSSSTDTQYF
NA	NA	TRBV19	TRBJ1-3	TGTGCCAGTAGTATTACTACATCTGGAAACACCATATATTTT	CASSITTSGNTIYF
NA	NA	TRBV13	TRBJ1-2	TGTGCCAGCAGCCAGGTGGACACCTATGGCTACACCTTC	CASSQVDTYGYTF
NA	NA	TRBV2	TRBJ1-5	TGTGCCAGCAGCGAGCGCGAACTCAATCAGCCCCAGCATTTT	CASSERELNQPQHF
TRBD1	NA	TRBV7-8	TRBJ2-5	TGTGCCAGCAGCTGGGAGACAGGGCTACACCAAGAGACCCAGTACTTC	CASSWETGLHQETQYF
NA	NA	TRBV11-2	TRBJ1-2	TGTGCCAGCAGCTTAATGTGGAGGGGCAGCAGGCATTCTAACTATGGCTACACCTTC	CASSLMWRGSRHSNYGYTF
NA	NA	TRBV5-1	TRBJ1-1	TGCGCCAGCAGCTGGGGGGGCAGCGTTAACACTGAAGCTTTCTTT	CASSWGGSVNTEAFF
TRBD2	NA	TRBV9	TRBJ2-1	TGTGCCAGCAGCGTAGCTGGGGGGACTAGCAGATACAATGAGCAGTTCTTC	CASSVAGGTSRYNEQFF
NA	NA	TRBV6-1	TRBJ1-1	TGTGCCAGCCCGGGACAGAACACTGAAGCTTTCTTT	CASPGQNTEAFF
TRBD1	NA	TRBV6-6	TRBJ1-2	TGTGCCAGCAGTACAGGGGGTGGCTCTGGCTACACCTTC	CASSTGGGSGYTF
TRBD1	once	TRBV13	TRBJ1-5	TGTGCCAGCAGGGAGGACAGGGAGAAATTCCAGCCCCAGCATTTT	CASREDREKFQPQHF
TRBD1	once	TRBV30	TRBJ1-2	TGTGCCTGGTCGACAGGGGACTATGGCTACACCTTC	CAWSTGDYGYTF
TRBD1	NA	TRBV23-1	TRBJ2-7	TGCGCCAGCAGTCAATTCCGGGACAGCTGGGTCTACGAGCAGTACTTC	CASSQFRDSWVYEQYF
TRBD1	once	TRBV7-2	TRBJ1-2	TGTGCCAGCAGCTCCCGCTCGACAGGGGAGGGCTATGGCTACACCTTC	CASSSRSTGEGYGYTF
TRBD2	NA	TRBV5-6	TRBJ2-1	TGTGCCAGCAGCCAAGCGGGAGGGGGTGAGCAGTTCTTC	CASSQAGGGEQFF
NA	NA	TRBV5-1	TRBJ1-4	TGCGCCAGCAGGGCAACAGGGAATTCCGAAAAACTGTTTTTT	CASRATGNSEKLFF
TRBD2	NA	TRBV5-8	TRBJ2-1	TGTGCCAGCAGCCGTCCTTGGCCGGGACTAAGATACAATGAGCAGTTCTTC	CASSRPWPGLRYNEQFF
NA	NA	TRBV5-6	TRBJ1-6	TGTGCCAGCAGCTTGGACAGGGTCCGGCCTTCACCCCTCCACTTT	CASSLDRVRPSPLHF
TRBD1	NA	TRBV6-6	TRBJ1-5	TGTGCCAGCAGCGGCGGACAGGGGGCAAAGGGTCAGCCCCAGCATTTT	CASSGGQGAKGQPQHF
NA	NA	TRBV25-1	TRBJ1-1	TGTGCCAGCAGCAGGAACACTGAAGCTTTCTTT	CASSRNTEAFF
TRBD2	NA	TRBV6-5	TRBJ2-1	TGTGCCAGCAGTTACTCAACTAGCGGGCACAATGAGCAGTTCTTC	CASSYSTSGHNEQFF
NA	NA	TRBV15	TRBJ1-1	TGTGCCACCAGCAGAGTCCAGGGGACGACTGAAGCTTTCTTT	CATSRVQGTTEAFF
TRBD1	NA	TRBV27	TRBJ1-4	TGTGCCAGCAGTTTAAGGAGGACAGGGGAAAATGAAAAACTGTTTTTT	CASSLRRTGENEKLFF
NA	NA	TRBV7-9	TRBJ1-1	TGTGCCAGCAGCTTAGCGTCAGGGAGGGCTGAAGCTTTCTTT	CASSLASGRAEAFF
TRBD2	NA	TRBV19	TRBJ2-3	TGTGCCAGTAGTTGGGCTAGCGGGGTAGCAGATACGCAGTATTTT	CASSWASGVADTQYF
TRBD2	NA	TRBV4-3	TRBJ2-7	TGCGCCAGCAGCCAAGATCGACGGCGGGGGGCCTCTAGGGAGCAGTACTTC	CASSQDRRRGASREQYF
NA	NA	TRBV7-9	TRBJ1-5	TGTGCCAGCAGCGAGACGAGGGATCAGCCCCAGCATTTT	CASSETRDQPQHF